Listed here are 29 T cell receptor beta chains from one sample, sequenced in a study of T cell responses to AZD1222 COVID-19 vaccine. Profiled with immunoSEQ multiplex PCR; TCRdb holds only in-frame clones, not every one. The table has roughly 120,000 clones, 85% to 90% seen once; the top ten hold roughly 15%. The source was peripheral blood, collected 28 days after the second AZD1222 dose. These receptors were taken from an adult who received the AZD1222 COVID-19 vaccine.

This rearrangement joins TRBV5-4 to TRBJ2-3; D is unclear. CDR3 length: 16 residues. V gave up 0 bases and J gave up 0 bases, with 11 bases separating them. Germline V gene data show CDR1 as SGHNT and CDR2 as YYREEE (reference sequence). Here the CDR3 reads CASSLVVSASTDTQYF. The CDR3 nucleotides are TGTGCCAGCAGCTTGGTAGTTTCAGCTAGCACAGATACGCAGTATTTT.

CDR3 DNA sequence: TGCGCCAGCAGGTCGTCGGTTAATTATGGCTACACCTTC. Its protein is CASRSSVNYGYTF. The chain recombines TRBV5-1 with TRBJ1-2; D ambiguous. The germline CDR1 and CDR2 sequences are SGHRS and YFSETQ. V shed 5 bases and J shed 5 bases, with 13 bases lying between them. This CDR3 spans 13 amino acids.

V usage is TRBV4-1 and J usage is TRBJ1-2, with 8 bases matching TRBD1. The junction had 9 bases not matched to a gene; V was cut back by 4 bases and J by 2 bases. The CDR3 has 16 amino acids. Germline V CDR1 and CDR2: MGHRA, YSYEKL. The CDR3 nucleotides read TGCGCCAGCAGCCCCTCTTTGGGGACAGGCAACTATGGCTACACCTTC. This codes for CASSPSLGTGNYGYTF.

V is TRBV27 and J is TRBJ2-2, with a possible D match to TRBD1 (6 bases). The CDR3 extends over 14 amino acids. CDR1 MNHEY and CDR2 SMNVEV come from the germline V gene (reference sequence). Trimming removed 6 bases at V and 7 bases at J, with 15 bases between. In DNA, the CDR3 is TGTGCCAGCAGCCTTACAGGGATAGGCGGGGAGCTGTTTTTT. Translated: CASSLTGIGGELFF.

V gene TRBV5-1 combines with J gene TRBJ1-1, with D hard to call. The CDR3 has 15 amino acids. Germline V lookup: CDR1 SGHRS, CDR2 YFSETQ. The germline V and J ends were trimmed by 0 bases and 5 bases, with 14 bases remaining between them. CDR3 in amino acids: CASSLVGVKGTEAFF. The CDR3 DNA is TGCGCCAGCAGCTTGGTTGGGGTTAAAGGGACTGAAGCTTTCTTT.

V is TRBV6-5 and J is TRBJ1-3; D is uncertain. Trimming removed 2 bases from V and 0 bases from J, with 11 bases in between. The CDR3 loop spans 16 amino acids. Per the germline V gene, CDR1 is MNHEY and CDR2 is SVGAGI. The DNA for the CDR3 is TGTGCCAGCAGTTACGGAATGGGGAGCTCTGGAAACACCATATATTTT. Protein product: CASSYGMGSSGNTIYF.

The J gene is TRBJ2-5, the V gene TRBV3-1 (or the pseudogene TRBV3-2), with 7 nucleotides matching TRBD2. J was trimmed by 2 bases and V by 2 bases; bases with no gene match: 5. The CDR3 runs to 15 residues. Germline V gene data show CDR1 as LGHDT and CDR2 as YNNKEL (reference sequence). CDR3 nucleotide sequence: TGTGCCAGCAGCCAACTTAGGGACTATCAAGAGACCCAGTACTTC. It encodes CASSQLRDYQETQYF.

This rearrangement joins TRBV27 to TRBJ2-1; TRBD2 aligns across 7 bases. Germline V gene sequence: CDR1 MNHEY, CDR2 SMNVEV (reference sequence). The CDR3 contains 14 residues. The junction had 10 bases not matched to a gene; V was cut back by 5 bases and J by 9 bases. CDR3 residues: CASSRLAWAREQFF. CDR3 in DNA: TGTGCCAGCAGTAGACTAGCCTGGGCACGTGAGCAGTTCTTC.

This CDR3 reads CASKGGLEKLFF. The CDR3, as DNA: TGTGCCAGCAAGGGAGGCCTTGAAAAACTGTTTTTT. The chain carries TRBV6-6 and TRBJ1-4, with no clear D. Germline CDR1 MNHNY, CDR2 SVGAGI (reference sequence). The CDR3 loop spans 12 amino acids. The V end lost 7 bases, the J end lost 7 bases, and 10 bases lay between the germline ends.

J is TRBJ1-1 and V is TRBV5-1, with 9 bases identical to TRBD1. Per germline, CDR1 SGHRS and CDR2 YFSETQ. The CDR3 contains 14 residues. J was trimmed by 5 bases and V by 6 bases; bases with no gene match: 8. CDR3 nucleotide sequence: TGCGCCAGCACCAGGGACAGGGAAGGAACTGAAGCTTTCTTT. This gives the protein CASTRDREGTEAFF.

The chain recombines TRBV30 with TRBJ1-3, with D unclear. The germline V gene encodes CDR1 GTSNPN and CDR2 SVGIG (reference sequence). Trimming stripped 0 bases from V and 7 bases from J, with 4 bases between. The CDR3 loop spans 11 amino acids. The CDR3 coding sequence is TGTGCCTGGAGTGTGGGGAACACCATATATTTT. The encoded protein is CAWSVGNTIYF.

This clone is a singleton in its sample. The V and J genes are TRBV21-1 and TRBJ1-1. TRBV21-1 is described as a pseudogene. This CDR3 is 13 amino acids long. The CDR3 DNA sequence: TGTGCCAGCACCGAAAGCCTGTACACTGAAGCTTTCTTT. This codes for CASTESLYTEAFF.

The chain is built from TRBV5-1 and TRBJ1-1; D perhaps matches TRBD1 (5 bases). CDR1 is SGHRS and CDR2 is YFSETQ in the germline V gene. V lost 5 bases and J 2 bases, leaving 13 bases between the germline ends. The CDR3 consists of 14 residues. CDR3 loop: CASREGTANTEAFF. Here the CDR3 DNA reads TGCGCCAGCAGGGAAGGGACGGCTAACACTGAAGCTTTCTTT.

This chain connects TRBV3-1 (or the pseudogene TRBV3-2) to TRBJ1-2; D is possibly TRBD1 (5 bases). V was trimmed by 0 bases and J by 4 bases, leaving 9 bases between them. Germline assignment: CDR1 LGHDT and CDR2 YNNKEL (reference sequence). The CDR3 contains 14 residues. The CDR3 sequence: CASSQDRVSYGYTF. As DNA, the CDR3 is TGTGCCAGCAGCCAAGACAGGGTTAGCTATGGCTACACCTTC.

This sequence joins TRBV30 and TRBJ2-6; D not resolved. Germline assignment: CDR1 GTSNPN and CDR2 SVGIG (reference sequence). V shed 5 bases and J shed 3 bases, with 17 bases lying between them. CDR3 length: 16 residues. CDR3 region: CAWAGSRLLGANVLTF. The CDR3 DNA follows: TGTGCCTGGGCTGGATCCAGGCTTCTTGGGGCCAACGTCCTGACTTTC.

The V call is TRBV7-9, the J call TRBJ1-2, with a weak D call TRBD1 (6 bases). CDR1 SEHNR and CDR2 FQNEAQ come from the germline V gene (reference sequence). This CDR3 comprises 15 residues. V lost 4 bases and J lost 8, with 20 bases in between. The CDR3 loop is CASSYSQGIGDGYTF. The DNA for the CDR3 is TGTGCCAGCAGCTACTCACAGGGAATAGGAGACGGCTACACCTTC.

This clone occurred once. The CDR3 DNA is TGCAGCGTAGTGGGAGATTGGAACACTGAAGCTTTCTTT. Translation: CSVVGDWNTEAFF. J is TRBJ1-1 and V is TRBV29-1; D unresolved. CDR1 is SQVTM, CDR2 ANQGSEA, per germline. There are 13 residues in the CDR3. The germline V and J ends were trimmed by 6 bases and 1 base, with 12 bases remaining between them.

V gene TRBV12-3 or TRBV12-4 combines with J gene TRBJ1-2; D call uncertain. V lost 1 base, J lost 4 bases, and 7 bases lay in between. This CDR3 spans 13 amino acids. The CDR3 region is CASSLGQIYGYTF. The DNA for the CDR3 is TGTGCCAGCAGTTTAGGACAAATCTATGGCTACACCTTC.

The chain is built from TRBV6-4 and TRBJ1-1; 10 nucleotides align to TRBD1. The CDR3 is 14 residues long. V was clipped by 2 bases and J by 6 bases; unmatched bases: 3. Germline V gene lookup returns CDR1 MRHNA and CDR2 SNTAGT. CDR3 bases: TGTGCCAGCAGTGACCGGGACAGGGGCTCTGAAGCTTTCTTT. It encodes CASSDRDRGSEAFF.

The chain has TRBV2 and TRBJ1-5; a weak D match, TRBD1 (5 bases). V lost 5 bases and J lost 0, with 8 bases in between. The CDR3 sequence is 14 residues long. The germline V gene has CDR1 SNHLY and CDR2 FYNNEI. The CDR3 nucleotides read TGTGCCAGCAGTCGACAGCCTAGCAATCAGCCCCAGCATTTT. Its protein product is CASSRQPSNQPQHF. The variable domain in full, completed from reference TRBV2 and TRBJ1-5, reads EPEVTQTPSHQVTQMGQEVILRCVPISNHLYFYWYRQILGQKVEFLVSFYNNEISEKSEIFDDQFSVERPDGSNFTLKIRSTKLEDSAMYFCASSRQPSNQPQHFGDGTRLSIL.

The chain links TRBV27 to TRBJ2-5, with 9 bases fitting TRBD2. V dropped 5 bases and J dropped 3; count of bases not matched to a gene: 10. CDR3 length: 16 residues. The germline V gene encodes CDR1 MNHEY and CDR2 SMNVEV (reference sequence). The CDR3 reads CASSQGGGAIEETQYF. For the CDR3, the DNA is TGTGCCAGCAGTCAAGGCGGGGGGGCGATCGAAGAGACCCAGTACTTC.

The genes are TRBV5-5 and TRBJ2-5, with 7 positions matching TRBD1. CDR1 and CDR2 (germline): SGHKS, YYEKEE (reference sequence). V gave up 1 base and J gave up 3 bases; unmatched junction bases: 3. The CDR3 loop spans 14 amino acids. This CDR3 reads CASSLQTGEETQYF. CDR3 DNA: TGTGCCAGCAGCTTGCAAACAGGGGAAGAGACCCAGTACTTC.

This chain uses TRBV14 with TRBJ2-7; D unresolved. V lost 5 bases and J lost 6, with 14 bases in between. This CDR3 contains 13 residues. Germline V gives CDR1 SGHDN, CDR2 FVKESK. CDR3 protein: CASSRPFLGEQYF. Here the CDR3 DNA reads TGTGCCAGCAGCAGACCCTTCCTTGGCGAGCAGTACTTC.

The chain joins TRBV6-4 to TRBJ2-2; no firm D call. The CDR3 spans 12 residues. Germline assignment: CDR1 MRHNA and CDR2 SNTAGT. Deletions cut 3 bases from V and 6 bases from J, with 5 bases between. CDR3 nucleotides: TGTGCCAGCAGTGAACAAGCCGGGGAGCTGTTTTTT. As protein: CASSEQAGELFF.

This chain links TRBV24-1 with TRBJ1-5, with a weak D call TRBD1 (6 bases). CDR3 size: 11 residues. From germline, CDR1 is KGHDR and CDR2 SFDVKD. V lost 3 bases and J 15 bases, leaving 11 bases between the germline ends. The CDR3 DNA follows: TGTGCCACCAGTGATGGACGGGGGGCGCATTTT. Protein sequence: CATSDGRGAHF.

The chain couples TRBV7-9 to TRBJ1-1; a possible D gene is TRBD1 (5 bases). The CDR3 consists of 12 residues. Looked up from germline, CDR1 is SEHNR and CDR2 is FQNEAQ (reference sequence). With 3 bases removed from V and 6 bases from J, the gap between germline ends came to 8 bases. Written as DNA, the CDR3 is TGTGCCAGCAGCTTGCAGGGATCTGAAGCTTTCTTT. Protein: CASSLQGSEAFF. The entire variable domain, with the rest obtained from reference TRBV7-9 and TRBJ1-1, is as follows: DTGVSQNPRHKITKRGQNVTFRCDPISEHNRLYWYRQTLGQGPEFLTYFQNEAQLEKSRLLSDRFSAERPKGSFSTLEIQRTEQGDSAMYLCASSLQGSEAFFGQGTRLTVV.

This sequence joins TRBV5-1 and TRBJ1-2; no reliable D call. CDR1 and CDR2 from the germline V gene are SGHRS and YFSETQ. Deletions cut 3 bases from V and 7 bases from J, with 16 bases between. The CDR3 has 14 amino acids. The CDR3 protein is CASSSDGDSVGYTF. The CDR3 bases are TGCGCCAGCAGCTCGGACGGTGATTCGGTTGGCTACACCTTC.

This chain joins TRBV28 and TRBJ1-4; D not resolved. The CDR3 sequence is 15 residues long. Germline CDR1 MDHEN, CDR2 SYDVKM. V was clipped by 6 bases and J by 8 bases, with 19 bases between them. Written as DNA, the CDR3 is TGTGCCAGCAGGGAACCGGGCCCGGGTAGGGAAAAACTGTTTTTT. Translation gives CASREPGPGREKLFF.

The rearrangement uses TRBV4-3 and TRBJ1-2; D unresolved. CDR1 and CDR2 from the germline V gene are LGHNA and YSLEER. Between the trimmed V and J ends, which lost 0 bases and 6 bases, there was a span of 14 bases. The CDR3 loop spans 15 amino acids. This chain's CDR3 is CASSQDTQEGHGYTF. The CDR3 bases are TGCGCCAGCAGCCAAGATACGCAGGAAGGGCATGGCTACACCTTC.